This T cell receptor beta chain was identified during a study of blood T cells in healthy people across ages. The study, taken as a whole, reports: TCR beta diversity correlated strongly with naive T cell percentage. It was not known whether donors were CMV positive (a possible confounder of expanded clonotype changes).

PCR was performed a second time for about 7 to 12 cycles using a sample-barcoded 5' primer and a J-beta primer mix. TCRdb recomputed calls from the 5' RACE reads with MiXCR, one row per CDR3 protein. The sample records over 950,000 distinct CDR3 sequences, 35% to 40% being singletons. Healthy individuals of Caucasian origin from Russia, aged roughly 6 to 95, served as donors. V gave up 3 bases and J gave up 2 bases; unmatched junction bases: 9. CDR1 and CDR2 (germline): SNHLY, FYNNEI. The CDR3 is 16 amino acids. This clonotype was counted only a few times. The antigen is undetermined. This chain uses TRBV2 with TRBJ2-7; the match to TRBD1 covers 8 bases. The material sequenced was blood. This sequence originates from a man younger than 35 in good health. The CDR3 region has the DNA TGTGCCAGCAGTGATGTAGGACAGGGTCGACCCTACGAGCAGTACTTC. It yields the protein CASSDVGQGRPYEQYF.